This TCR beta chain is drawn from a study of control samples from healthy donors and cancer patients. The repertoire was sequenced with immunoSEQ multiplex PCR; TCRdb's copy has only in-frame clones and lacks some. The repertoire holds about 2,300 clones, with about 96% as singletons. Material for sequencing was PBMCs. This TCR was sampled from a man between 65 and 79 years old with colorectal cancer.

The chain's CDR3 is CASSHQGGELFF. The CDR3 bases are TGCGCCAGCAGCCATCAAGGGGGGGAGCTGTTTTTT. This sequence joins TRBV4-1 and TRBJ2-2; D is undetermined. Between the trimmed V and J ends, which lost 3 bases and 8 bases, there was a span of 7 bases. This CDR3 region has 12 residues. Germline values: CDR1 MGHRA, CDR2 YSYEKL.